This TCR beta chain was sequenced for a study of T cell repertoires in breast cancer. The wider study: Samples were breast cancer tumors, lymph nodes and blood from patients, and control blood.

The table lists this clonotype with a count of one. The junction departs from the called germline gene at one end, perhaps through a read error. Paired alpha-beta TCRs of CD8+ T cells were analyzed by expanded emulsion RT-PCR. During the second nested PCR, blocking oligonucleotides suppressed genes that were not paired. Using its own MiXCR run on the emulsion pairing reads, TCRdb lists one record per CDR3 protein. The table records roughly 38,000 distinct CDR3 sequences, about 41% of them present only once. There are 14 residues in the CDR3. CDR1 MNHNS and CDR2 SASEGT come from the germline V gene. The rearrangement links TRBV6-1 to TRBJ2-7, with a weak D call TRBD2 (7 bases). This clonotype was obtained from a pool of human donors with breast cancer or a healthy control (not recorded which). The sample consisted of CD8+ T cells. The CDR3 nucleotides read TGTGCCAGCAAGCTTCGAGGCGGGGGCTACGATCAGTACTTC. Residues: CASKLRGGGYDQYF.